These 27 T cell receptor beta chains were sequenced from one sample in a study of blood T cell repertoires in COVID-19. Sequenced by immunoSEQ multiplex PCR; TCRdb stores in-frame clones only, minus some. The data contain 240,000 or so clones, approximately 86% of them singletons. The specimen sequenced was peripheral blood. These receptors originate from a woman aged 25-40 years with acute or convalescent COVID-19.

The rearrangement links TRBV30 to TRBJ2-7, with 9 bases that match TRBD1. The CDR3 totals 13 residues. V was clipped by 3 bases and J by 4 bases; unmatched bases: 4. CDR1 is GTSNPN, CDR2 SVGIG, per germline (reference sequence). CDR3 coding DNA: TGTGCCTGGAGCCCGGACAGGGGATACGAGCAGTACTTC. This codes for CAWSPDRGYEQYF.

V gene TRBV10-3 combines with J gene TRBJ1-3, with unresolved D. The CDR3 spans 14 residues. V lost 3 bases to trimming and J lost 2 bases, with 8 bases between them. Germline-derived CDR1 and CDR2 are ENHRY and SYGVKD. The CDR3 nucleotides read TGTGCCATCAGTGACTACAGTACTGGAAACACCATATATTTT. It codes for CAISDYSTGNTIYF.

The V call is TRBV2, the J call TRBJ2-2; 11 nucleotides agree with TRBD2. Trimming at V came to 6 bases and at J to 1 base, leaving 16 bases not matched to a gene. The CDR3 consists of 20 residues. Germline V CDR1 and CDR2: SNHLY, FYNNEI. The DNA for the CDR3 is TGTGCCAGCAGGGGGACAGCCGCCGGGACTAGCGGAAAGAACACCGGGGAGCTGTTTTTT. Its translation: CASRGTAAGTSGKNTGELFF.

CDR3: CASSLGSGQEQYF. In DNA form, the CDR3 reads TGCGCCAGCAGCTTGGGCTCAGGGCAGGAGCAGTACTTC. The V and J genes are TRBV5-1 and TRBJ2-7; D is possibly TRBD1 (5 bases). Germline-derived CDR1 and CDR2 are SGHRS and YFSETQ. Trimming took off 0 bases at V and 7 bases at J, with 11 bases between the two ends. This CDR3 has 13 residues.

The chain carries TRBV5-4 and TRBJ2-3; 11 nucleotides match TRBD2. Trimming cost V 1 base and J 0 bases; bases outside gene matches: 13. Germline CDR1 and CDR2: SGHNT and YYREEE (reference sequence). CDR3 length: 20 residues. The CDR3 DNA reads as TGTGCCAGCAGCTTGAACGTCGGGACTAGCGGAAGGACTAGCACAGATACGCAGTATTTT. Its translation is CASSLNVGTSGRTSTDTQYF.

Points on this clone: At one end, the junction sequence differs from germline, possibly due to a read error. The rearrangement links TRBV2 to TRBJ2-7; D is ambiguous. The CDR3 covers 13 residues. CDR1 is SNHLY, CDR2 FYNNEI, per germline. The CDR3 protein is CASSDAVSCEQYF. The CDR3 DNA reads TGTGCCAGCAGTGATGCAGTCTCCTGCGAGCAGTACTTC.

The rearrangement joins TRBV10-3 to TRBJ2-7, with a possible D match to TRBD1 (5 bases). V was shortened by 6 bases and J by 5 bases, with 17 bases between the two germline ends. The V gene's germline CDR1 is ENHRY and CDR2 SYGVKD. The CDR3 contains 14 residues. The CDR3 loop reads CAISVTGVGDEQYF. The CDR3 DNA sequence: TGTGCCATCAGCGTTACAGGTGTCGGTGACGAGCAGTACTTC.

This clone was detected once. The genes are TRBV7-2 and TRBJ1-2; no clear D. Trimming shortened V by 5 bases and J by 4 bases, and 17 bases separated the two germline ends. The CDR3 totals 15 residues. Germline CDR1 and CDR2: SGHTA and FQGNSA. CDR3 in DNA: TGTGCCAGCAGCCCCCTGGTTCGGGGTGGCTATGGCTACACCTTC. This gives the protein CASSPLVRGGYGYTF. Supplemented by reference TRBV7-2 and TRBJ1-2, the full variable domain reads GAGVSQSPSNKVTEKGKDVELRCDPISGHTALYWYRQSLGQGLEFLIYFQGNSAPDKSGLPSDRFSAERTGGSVSTLTIQRTQQEDSAVYLCASSPLVRGGYGYTFGSGTRLTVV.

CDR3 sequence: CASSAFWSGRASGYNEQFF. CDR3 sequence (DNA): TGTGCCAGCAGCGCCTTTTGGAGCGGGAGGGCTTCGGGCTACAATGAGCAGTTCTTC. The rearrangement links TRBV7-9 to TRBJ2-1; TRBD2 aligns across 10 bases. V dropped 5 bases and J dropped 3; count of bases not matched to a gene: 16. Germline V gene data show CDR1 as SEHNR and CDR2 as FQNEAQ (reference sequence). The CDR3 has 19 residues.

This chain joins TRBV29-1 and TRBJ2-7; tentative D call: TRBD2 (7 bases). The CDR3 loop spans 15 amino acids. V was cut by 6 bases and J by 1 base, with 19 bases left in between. CDR1 is SQVTM, CDR2 ANQGSEA, per germline. The CDR3 loop reads CSVTGGRDLSYEQYF. The CDR3 region has the DNA TGCAGCGTCACCGGGGGGCGGGACCTATCCTACGAGCAGTACTTC.

This rearrangement joins TRBV6-5 to TRBJ1-6; TRBD1 matches 8 bases. The CDR3 has 14 amino acids. The germline V gene has CDR1 MNHEY and CDR2 SVGAGI. V dropped 4 bases and J dropped 9; count of bases not matched to a gene: 5. CDR3 DNA sequence: TGTGCCAGCAGTTCCGGACAGGGTATTTCACCCCTCCACTTT. Its protein product is CASSSGQGISPLHF.

This clone showed up just once. V gene TRBV18 combines with J gene TRBJ2-7, with D possibly matching TRBD2 (6 bases). Germline CDR1 reads KGHSH; CDR2 reads LQKENI. Trimming took 2 bases from V and 3 from J, leaving 23 bases between them. This CDR3 is 18 amino acids long. The CDR3 DNA sequence: TGTGCCAGCTCACCAGGGCGGGGCAGGGCAAACTTTAACTACGAGCAGTACTTC. Its protein product is CASSPGRGRANFNYEQYF.

J is TRBJ1-5 and V is TRBV27; TRBD1 might be the D (5 bases). The germline V gene has CDR1 MNHEY and CDR2 SMNVEV (reference sequence). V was pared by 4 bases and J by 4 bases, with 14 bases between. The length of the CDR3 is 15 residues. CDR3 sequence (DNA): TGTGCCAGCAGTTACCAGGGAATTGGGAATCAGCCCCAGCATTTT. The encoded protein is CASSYQGIGNQPQHF.

The chain carries TRBV12-5 and TRBJ2-1; the D gene is possibly TRBD2 (5 bases). The CDR3 spans 12 residues. Trimming removed 6 bases from V and 10 bases from J, with 13 bases in between. From germline, CDR1 is LGHNT and CDR2 FRNRAP. In nucleotides, the CDR3 is TGTGCTAGTGGCCTGATCCGAGGGGAGCAGTTCTTC. Amino acid sequence: CASGLIRGEQFF.

This clone was seen just once. The V and J genes are TRBV25-1 and TRBJ1-1, with a weak D call TRBD1 (6 bases). Trimming pared 4 bases from V and 3 bases from J, leaving 12 bases between. The CDR3 spans 14 residues. In germline, CDR1 is MGHDK, CDR2 SYGVNS. This chain's CDR3 is CASSARAGDTEAFF. The CDR3 DNA reads TGTGCCAGCAGTGCCCGTGCAGGGGACACTGAAGCTTTCTTT. The full variable domain, with the rest looked up from reference TRBV25-1 and TRBJ1-1, is EADIYQTPRYLVIGTGKKITLECSQTMGHDKMYWYQQDPGMELHLIHYSYGVNSTEKGDLSSESTVSRIRTEHFPLTLESARPSHTSQYLCASSARAGDTEAFFGQGTRLTVV.

CDR3 protein: CASSPQGAGQPQHF. As DNA, the CDR3 is TGCGCCAGCAGCCCCCAGGGGGCGGGTCAGCCCCAGCATTTT. The chain links TRBV4-1 to TRBJ1-5; 8 bases line up with TRBD1. Germline V gives CDR1 MGHRA, CDR2 YSYEKL. This CDR3 region has 14 residues. With V trimmed by 4 bases and J by 6 bases, 5 bases remained unmatched.

This chain joins TRBV9 and TRBJ2-1, with 8 positions matching TRBD2. This CDR3 has 17 amino acids. V dropped 0 bases and J dropped 5; count of bases not matched to a gene: 10. CDR1 SGDLS and CDR2 YYNGEE come from the germline V gene. CDR3 sequence reads: CASSVAWLAGPHNEQFF. The DNA for the CDR3 is TGTGCCAGCAGCGTAGCGTGGCTAGCGGGTCCTCACAATGAGCAGTTCTTC.

The chain couples TRBV25-1 to TRBJ1-1; D is perhaps TRBD1 (5 bases). CDR1 MGHDK and CDR2 SYGVNS come from the germline V gene. The CDR3 is 16 residues long. V was shortened by 1 base and J by 0 bases, with 12 bases between the two germline ends. CDR3 loop: CASSEFRGGMNTEAFF. The CDR3 DNA is TGTGCCAGCAGTGAATTTCGGGGGGGAATGAACACTGAAGCTTTCTTT.

Only one count was recorded for this clone. The gene calls are TRBV4-1 and TRBJ2-7; possible D gene TRBD1, 6 bases. V lost 0 bases, J lost 5 bases, and 17 bases lay in between. In germline, CDR1 is MGHRA, CDR2 YSYEKL. The CDR3 extends over 16 amino acids. The chain's CDR3 is CASSQEGDIRWDEQYF. CDR3 sequence (DNA): TGCGCCAGCAGCCAAGAAGGGGACATCCGGTGGGACGAGCAGTACTTC.

The chain joins TRBV27 to TRBJ1-2, with TRBD1 matching 7 bases. The germline V gene has CDR1 MNHEY and CDR2 SMNVEV (reference sequence). The trim removed 0 bases at V and 7 bases at J, leaving 5 bases unmatched. The CDR3 is 14 residues long. CDR3 sequence: CASSLSGRGFGYTF. CDR3 DNA: TGTGCCAGCAGTTTATCGGGCAGGGGGTTTGGCTACACCTTC.

The chain employs TRBV4-3 and TRBJ1-2; 9 bases fit TRBD1. The V gene's germline CDR1 is LGHNA and CDR2 YSLEER. The CDR3 spans 15 residues. V was pared by 4 bases and J by 6 bases, with 9 bases of the junction left unmatched. CDR3 sequence: CASSPFGGDRDGYTF. Here the CDR3 DNA reads TGCGCCAGCAGCCCCTTTGGGGGGGACAGGGATGGCTACACCTTC.

The chain employs TRBV18 and TRBJ1-6, with D possibly being TRBD1 (5 bases). CDR3 length: 15 residues. The germline CDR1 and CDR2 sequences are KGHSH and LQKENI. Trimming cost V 5 bases and J 5 bases, with 13 bases left between them. CDR3 amino acids: CASSGGAGNNSPLHF. The DNA of the CDR3 is TGTGCCAGCTCAGGAGGGGCCGGGAATAATTCACCCCTCCACTTT.

V gene TRBV4-1 combines with J gene TRBJ2-1, with D unclear. Trimming shortened V by 7 bases and J by 9 bases, and 19 bases separated the two germline ends. Looked up from germline, CDR1 is MGHRA and CDR2 is YSYEKL. CDR3 size: 14 residues. In DNA, the CDR3 is TGCGCCAGCACGGTTCGATCTGGAGTTGGTGAGCAGTTCTTC. It translates to CASTVRSGVGEQFF.

The chain combines TRBV24-1 with TRBJ1-1, with TRBD1 matching 10 bases. After removal of 5 bases from V and 10 bases from J, the junction contained 9 bases not matched to a gene. The CDR3 is 14 amino acids. Germline values: CDR1 KGHDR, CDR2 SFDVKD. The CDR3 region is CATSGGTGANRAFF. For the CDR3, the DNA is TGTGCCACCAGTGGGGGGACAGGGGCGAATCGAGCTTTCTTT.

Comment on this clone: Other nucleotide sequences from this sample produce the same CDR3. The gene calls are TRBV2 and TRBJ2-2; 8 positions match TRBD1. Germline V CDR1 and CDR2: SNHLY, FYNNEI. Trimming took 6 bases from V and 3 from J; bases not matched to a gene: 3. The CDR3 runs 14 residues. In DNA, the CDR3 is TGTGCCAGCAGAGGACAGGGATACACCGGGGAGCTGTTTTTT. It yields the protein CASRGQGYTGELFF. Looking up the rest from reference TRBV2 and TRBJ2-2 gives the full variable domain: EPEVTQTPSHQVTQMGQEVILRCVPISNHLYFYWYRQILGQKVEFLVSFYNNEISEKSEIFDDQFSVERPDGSNFTLKIRSTKLEDSAMYFCASRGQGYTGELFFGEGSRLTVL.

Only one count was recorded for this clone. This chain joins TRBV19 and TRBJ2-1; 7 bases are shared with TRBD1. The CDR3 has 17 residues. The V and J ends lost 8 bases and 4 bases, in that order; junction bases with no gene match: 17. CDR1 is LNHDA, CDR2 SQIVND, per germline (reference sequence). The CDR3 sequence is CASDSRTGRHLYNEQFF. CDR3 nucleotides: TGTGCCAGTGACTCAAGGACAGGTCGACACCTGTACAATGAGCAGTTCTTC.

This chain uses TRBV7-9 with TRBJ1-1, with D tentatively TRBD1 (6 bases). Looked up from germline, CDR1 is SEHNR and CDR2 is FQNEAQ (reference sequence). Trimming left V 5 bases short and J 2 bases short, with 12 bases between. This CDR3 has 14 amino acids. The CDR3 nucleotides are TGTGCCAGCAGCCTGGAGGACAGAAACACTGAAGCTTTCTTT. Translation: CASSLEDRNTEAFF.